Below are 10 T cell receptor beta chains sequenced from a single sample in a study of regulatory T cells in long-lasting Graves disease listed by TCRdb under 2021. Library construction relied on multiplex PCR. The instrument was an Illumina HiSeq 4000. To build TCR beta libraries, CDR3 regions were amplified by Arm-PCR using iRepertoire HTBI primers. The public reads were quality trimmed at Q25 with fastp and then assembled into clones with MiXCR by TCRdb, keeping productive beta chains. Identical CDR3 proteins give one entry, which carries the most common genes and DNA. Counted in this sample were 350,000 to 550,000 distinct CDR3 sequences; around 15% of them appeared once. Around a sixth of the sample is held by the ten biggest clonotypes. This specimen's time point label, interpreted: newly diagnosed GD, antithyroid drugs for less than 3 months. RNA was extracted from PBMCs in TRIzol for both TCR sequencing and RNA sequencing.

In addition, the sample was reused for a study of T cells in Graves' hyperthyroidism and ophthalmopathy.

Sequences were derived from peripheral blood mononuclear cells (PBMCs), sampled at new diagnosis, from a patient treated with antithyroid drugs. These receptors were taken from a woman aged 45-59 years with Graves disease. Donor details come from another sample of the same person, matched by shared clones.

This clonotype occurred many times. The CDR3 DNA reads as TGTGCCAGCAGCGTAGCCGCACTAGCGGGAGGTTTGGAGACCCAGTACTTC. It translates to CASSVAALAGGLETQYF. The chain joins TRBV9 to TRBJ2-5, with 12 bases that match TRBD2. V lost 0 bases to trimming and J lost 5 bases; unmatched junction nucleotides: 8. The CDR3 spans 17 residues. The germline V gene encodes CDR1 SGDLS and CDR2 YYNGEE.

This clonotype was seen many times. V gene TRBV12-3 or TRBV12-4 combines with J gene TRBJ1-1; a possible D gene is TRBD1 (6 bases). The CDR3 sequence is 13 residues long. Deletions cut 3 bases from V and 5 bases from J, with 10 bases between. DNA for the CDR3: TGTGCCAGCAGTTTCAACAGGGATACTGAAGCTTTCTTT. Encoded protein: CASSFNRDTEAFF.

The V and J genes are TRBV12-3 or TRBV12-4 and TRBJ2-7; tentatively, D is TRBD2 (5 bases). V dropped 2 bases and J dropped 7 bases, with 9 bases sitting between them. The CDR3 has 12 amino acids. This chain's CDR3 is CASSLFRGEQYF. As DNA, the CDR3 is TGTGCCAGCAGTTTATTCAGAGGGGAGCAGTACTTC.

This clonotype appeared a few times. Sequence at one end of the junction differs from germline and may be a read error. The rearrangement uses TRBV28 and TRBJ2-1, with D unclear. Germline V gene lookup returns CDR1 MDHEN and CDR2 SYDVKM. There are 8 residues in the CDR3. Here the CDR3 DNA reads TGTGCCAGCAGTCACGTAGCCTTC. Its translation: CASSHVAF.

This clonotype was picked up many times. The CDR3: CSVAGSSYNEQFF. Written as DNA, the CDR3 is TGCAGCGTTGCTGGGAGCTCCTACAATGAGCAGTTCTTC. This chain links TRBV29-1 with TRBJ2-1, with a possible D match to TRBD2 (5 bases). From germline, CDR1 is SQVTM and CDR2 ANQGSEA. This CDR3 spans 13 amino acids. V lost 4 bases to trimming and J lost 0 bases, with 7 bases between them.

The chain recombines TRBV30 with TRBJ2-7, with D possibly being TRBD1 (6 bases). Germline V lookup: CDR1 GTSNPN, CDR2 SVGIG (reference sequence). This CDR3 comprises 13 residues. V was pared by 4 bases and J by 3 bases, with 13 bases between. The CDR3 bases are TGTGCCTGGACAGGGGATCCCCTCTACGAGCAGTACTTC. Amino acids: CAWTGDPLYEQYF. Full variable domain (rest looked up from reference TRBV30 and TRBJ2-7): SQTIHQWPATLVQPVGSPLSLECTVEGTSNPNLYWYRQAAGRGLQLLFYSVGIGQISSEVPQNLSASRPQDRQFILSSKKLLLSDSGFYLCAWTGDPLYEQYFGPGTRLTVT.

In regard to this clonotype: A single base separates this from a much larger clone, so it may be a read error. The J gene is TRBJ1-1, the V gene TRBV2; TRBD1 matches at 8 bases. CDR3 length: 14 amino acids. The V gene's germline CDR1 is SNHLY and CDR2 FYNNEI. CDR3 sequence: CASSIQGGNTGAFF. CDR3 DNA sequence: TGTGCCAGCTCAATACAGGGGGGGAACACTGGAGCTTTCTTT.

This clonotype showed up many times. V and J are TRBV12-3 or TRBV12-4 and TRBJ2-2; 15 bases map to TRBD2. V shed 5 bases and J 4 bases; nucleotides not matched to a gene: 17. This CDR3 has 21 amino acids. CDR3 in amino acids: CASSTPTSLGLAGGVTGELFF. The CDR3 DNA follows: TGTGCCAGCAGTACCCCGACATCTTTAGGACTAGCGGGAGGGGTCACCGGGGAGCTGTTTTTT.

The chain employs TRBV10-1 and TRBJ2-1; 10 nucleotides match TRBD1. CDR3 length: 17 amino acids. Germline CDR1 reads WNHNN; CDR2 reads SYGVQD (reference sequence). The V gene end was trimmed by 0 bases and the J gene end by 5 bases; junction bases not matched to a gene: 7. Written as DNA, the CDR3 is TGCGCCAGCAGTGAGTCGGGGGCCGGGACAGGGGACAATGAGCAGTTCTTC. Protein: CASSESGAGTGDNEQFF.

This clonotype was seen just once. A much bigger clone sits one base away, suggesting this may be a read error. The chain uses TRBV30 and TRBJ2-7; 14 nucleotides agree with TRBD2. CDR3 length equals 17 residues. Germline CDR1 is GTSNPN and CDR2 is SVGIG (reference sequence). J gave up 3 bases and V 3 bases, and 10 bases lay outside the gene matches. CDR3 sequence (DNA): TGTGCCTGGAGAACACTGGGACTAGCGGGAGCGGGCTACGAGCAGTACTTC. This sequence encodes CAWRTLGLAGAGYEQYF.